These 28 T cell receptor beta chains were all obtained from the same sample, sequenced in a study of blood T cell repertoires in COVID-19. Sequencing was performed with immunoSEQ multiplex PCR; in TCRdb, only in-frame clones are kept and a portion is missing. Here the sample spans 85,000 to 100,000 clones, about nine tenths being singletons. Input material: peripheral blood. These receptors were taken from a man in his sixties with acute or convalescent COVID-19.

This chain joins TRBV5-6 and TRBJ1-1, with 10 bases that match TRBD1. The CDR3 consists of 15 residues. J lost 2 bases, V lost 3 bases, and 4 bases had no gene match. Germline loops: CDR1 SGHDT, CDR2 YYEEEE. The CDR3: CASSWWTGGNTEAFF. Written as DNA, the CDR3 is TGTGCCAGCAGCTGGTGGACAGGGGGTAACACTGAAGCTTTCTTT.

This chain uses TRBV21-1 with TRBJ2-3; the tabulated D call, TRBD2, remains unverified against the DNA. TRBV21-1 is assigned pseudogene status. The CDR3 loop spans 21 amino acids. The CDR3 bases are TGTGCCAGCAGACCCATAAGGAGACTAGCAGTTATTCAGACAGGCACAGATACGCAGTATTTT. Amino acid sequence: CASRPIRRLAVIQTGTDTQYF.

The CDR3 reads CASTPRTGGNEQYF. For the CDR3, the DNA is TGTGCCAGCACCCCCCGGACCGGGGGTAACGAGCAGTACTTC. This chain links TRBV2 with TRBJ2-7, with D possibly being TRBD2 (6 bases). The germline CDR1 and CDR2 sequences are SNHLY and FYNNEI. Trimming pared 7 bases from V and 5 bases from J, leaving 18 bases between. The CDR3 is made up of 14 amino acids.

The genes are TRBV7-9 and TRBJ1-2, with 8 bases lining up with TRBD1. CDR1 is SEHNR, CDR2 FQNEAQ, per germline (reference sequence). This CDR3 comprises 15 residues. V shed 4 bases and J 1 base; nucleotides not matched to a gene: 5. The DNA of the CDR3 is TGTGCCAGCAGCTACCTCGGACAGGGTAACTATGGCTACACCTTC. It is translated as CASSYLGQGNYGYTF.

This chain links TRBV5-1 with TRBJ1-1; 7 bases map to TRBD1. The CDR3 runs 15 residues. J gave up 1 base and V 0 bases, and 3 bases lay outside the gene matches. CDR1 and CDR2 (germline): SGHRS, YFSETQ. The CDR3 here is CASSLGGTANTEAFF. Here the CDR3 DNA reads TGCGCCAGCAGCTTGGGAGGGACAGCGAACACTGAAGCTTTCTTT.

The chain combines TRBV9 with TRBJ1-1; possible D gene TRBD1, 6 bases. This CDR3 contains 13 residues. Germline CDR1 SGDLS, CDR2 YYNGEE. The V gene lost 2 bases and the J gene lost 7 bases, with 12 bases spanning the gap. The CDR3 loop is CASSVAQGSEAFF. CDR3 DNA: TGTGCCAGCAGCGTCGCACAGGGAAGTGAAGCTTTCTTT.

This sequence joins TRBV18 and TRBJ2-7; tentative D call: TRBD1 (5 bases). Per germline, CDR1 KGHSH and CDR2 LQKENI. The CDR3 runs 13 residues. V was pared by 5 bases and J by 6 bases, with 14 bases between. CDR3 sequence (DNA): TGTGCCAGCTCATCAAAGAAGGACACCGAGCAGTACGTC. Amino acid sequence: CASSSKKDTEQYV.

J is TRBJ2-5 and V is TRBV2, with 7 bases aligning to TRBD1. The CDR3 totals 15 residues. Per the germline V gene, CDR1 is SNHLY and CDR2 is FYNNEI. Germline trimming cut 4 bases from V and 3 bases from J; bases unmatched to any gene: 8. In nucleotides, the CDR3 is TGTGCCAGCAGTGTAGGGGGAGACAGGGAAGAGACCCAGTACTTC. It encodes CASSVGGDREETQYF.

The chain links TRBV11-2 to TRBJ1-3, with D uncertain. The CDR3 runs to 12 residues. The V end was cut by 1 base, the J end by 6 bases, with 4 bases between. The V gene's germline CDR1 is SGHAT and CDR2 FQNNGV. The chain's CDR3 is CASSLASNTIYF. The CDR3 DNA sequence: TGTGCCAGCAGCTTAGCGTCAAACACCATATATTTT.

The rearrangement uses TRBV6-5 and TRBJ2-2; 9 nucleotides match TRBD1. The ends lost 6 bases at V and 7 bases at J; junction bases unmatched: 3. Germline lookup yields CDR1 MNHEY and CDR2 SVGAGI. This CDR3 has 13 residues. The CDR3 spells CASSRTGVGELFF. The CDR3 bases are TGTGCCAGCAGCAGGACAGGGGTCGGGGAGCTGTTTTTT.

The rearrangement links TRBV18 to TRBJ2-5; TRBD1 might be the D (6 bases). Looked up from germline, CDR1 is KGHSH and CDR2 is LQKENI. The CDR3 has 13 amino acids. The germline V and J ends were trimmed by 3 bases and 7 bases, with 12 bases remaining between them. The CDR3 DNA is TGTGCCAGCTCACCCGGACAGACCGGGACCCAGTACTTC. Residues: CASSPGQTGTQYF.

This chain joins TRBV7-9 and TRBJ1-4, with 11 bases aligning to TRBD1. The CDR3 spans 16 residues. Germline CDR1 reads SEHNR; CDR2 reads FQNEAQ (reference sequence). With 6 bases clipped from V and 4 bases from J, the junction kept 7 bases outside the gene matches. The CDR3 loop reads CASRRTGGGNNEKLFF. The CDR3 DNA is TGTGCCAGCAGGCGGACAGGGGGCGGAAATAATGAAAAACTGTTTTTT.

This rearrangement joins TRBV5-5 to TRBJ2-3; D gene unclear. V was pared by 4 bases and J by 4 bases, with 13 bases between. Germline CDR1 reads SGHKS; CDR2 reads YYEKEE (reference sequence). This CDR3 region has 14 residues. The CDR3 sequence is CASSQWLRADTQYF. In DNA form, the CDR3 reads TGTGCCAGCAGCCAGTGGCTCCGGGCAGATACGCAGTATTTT.

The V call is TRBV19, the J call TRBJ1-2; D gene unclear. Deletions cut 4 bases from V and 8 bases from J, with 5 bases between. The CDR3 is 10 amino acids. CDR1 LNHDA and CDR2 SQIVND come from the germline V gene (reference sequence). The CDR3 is CASSSRGYTF. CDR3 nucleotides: TGTGCCAGTAGTAGCCGGGGCTACACCTTC. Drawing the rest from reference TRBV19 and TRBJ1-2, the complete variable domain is DGGITQSPKYLFRKEGQNVTLSCEQNLNHDAMYWYRQDPGQGLRLIYYSQIVNDFQKGDIAEGYSVSREKKESFPLTVTSAQKNPTAFYLCASSSRGYTFGSGTRLTVV.

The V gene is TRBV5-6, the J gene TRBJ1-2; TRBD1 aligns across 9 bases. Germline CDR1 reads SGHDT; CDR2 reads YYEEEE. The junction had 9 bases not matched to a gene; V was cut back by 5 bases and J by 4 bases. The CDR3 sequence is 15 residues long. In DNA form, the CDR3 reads TGTGCCAGCAGTTATAGGGACAGGGAGGCCTATGGCTACACCTTC. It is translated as CASSYRDREAYGYTF.

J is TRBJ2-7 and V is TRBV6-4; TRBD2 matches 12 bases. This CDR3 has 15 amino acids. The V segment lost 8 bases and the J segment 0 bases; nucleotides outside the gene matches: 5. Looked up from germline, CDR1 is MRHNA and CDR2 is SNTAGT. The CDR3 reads CASSRLAGASYEQYF. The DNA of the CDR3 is TGTGCCAGCTCCCGACTAGCGGGAGCCTCCTACGAGCAGTACTTC.

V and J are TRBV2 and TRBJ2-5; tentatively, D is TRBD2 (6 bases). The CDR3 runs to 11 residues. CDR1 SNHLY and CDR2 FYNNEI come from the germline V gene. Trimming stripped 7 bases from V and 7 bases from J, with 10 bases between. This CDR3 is CASTEGGTQYF. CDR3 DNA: TGTGCCAGCACCGAGGGAGGGACCCAGTACTTC.

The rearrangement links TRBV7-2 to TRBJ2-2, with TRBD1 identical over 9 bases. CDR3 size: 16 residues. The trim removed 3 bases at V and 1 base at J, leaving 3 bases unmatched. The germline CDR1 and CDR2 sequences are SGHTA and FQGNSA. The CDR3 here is CASSFQGQGNTGELFF. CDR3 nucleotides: TGTGCCAGCAGCTTCCAGGGACAGGGGAACACCGGGGAGCTGTTTTTT. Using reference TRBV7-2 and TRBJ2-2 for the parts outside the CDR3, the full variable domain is GAGVSQSPSNKVTEKGKDVELRCDPISGHTALYWYRQSLGQGLEFLIYFQGNSAPDKSGLPSDRFSAERTGGSVSTLTIQRTQQEDSAVYLCASSFQGQGNTGELFFGEGSRLTVL.

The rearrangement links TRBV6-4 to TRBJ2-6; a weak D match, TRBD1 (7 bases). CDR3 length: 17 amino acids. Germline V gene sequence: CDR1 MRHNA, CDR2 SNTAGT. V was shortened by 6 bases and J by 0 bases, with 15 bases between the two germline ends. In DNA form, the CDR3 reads TGTGCCAGCAGCCTCGGGACAGCGGGCTCTGGGGCCAACGTCCTGACTTTC. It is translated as CASSLGTAGSGANVLTF.

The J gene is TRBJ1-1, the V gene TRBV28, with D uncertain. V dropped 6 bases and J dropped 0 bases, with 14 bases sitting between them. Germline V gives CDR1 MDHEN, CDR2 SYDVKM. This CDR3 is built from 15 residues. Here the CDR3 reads CASSPSIDMNTEAFF. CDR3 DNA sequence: TGTGCCAGCAGCCCCTCTATAGACATGAACACTGAAGCTTTCTTT.

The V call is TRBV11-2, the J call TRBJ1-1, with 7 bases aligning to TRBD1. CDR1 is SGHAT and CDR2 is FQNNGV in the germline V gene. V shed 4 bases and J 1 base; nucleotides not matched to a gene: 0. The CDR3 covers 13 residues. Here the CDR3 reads CASSWDRNTEAFF. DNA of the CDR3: TGTGCCAGCAGCTGGGACAGGAACACTGAAGCTTTCTTT.

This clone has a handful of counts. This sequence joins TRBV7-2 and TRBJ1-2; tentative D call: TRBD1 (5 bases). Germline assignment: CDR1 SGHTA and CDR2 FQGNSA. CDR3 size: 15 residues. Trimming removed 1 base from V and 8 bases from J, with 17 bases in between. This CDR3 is CASSLDGTREGGYTF. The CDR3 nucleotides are TGTGCCAGCAGCTTAGATGGGACTCGCGAGGGAGGCTACACCTTC.

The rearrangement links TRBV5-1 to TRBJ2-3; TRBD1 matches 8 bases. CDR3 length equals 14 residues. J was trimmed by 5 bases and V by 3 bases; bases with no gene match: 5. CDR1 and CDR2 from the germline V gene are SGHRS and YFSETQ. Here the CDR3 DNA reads TGCGCCAGCAGCTCGGGACAGGAGGGAGATACGCAGTATTTT. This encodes CASSSGQEGDTQYF.

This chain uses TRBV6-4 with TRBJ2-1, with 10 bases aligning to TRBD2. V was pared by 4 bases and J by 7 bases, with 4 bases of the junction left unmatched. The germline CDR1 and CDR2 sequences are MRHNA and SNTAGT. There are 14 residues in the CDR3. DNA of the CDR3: TGTGCCAGCAGTGGGTCTAGCGGGGGAAATGAGCAGTTCTTC. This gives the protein CASSGSSGGNEQFF.

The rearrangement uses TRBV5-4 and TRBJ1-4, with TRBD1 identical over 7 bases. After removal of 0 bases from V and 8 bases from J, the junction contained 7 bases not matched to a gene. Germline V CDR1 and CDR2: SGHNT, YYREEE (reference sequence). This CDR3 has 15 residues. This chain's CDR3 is CASSLAETGNEKLFF. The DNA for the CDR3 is TGTGCCAGCAGCTTGGCCGAGACAGGGAACGAAAAACTGTTTTTT.

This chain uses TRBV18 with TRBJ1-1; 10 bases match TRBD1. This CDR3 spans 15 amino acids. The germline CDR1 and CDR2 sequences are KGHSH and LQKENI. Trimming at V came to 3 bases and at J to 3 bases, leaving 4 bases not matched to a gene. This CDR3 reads CASSPDRGRYTEAFF. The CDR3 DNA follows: TGTGCCAGCTCACCTGACAGGGGGCGTTACACTGAAGCTTTCTTT. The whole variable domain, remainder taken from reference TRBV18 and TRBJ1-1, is NAGVMQNPRHLVRRRGQEARLRCSPMKGHSHVYWYRQLPEEGLKFMVYLQKENIIDESGMPKERFSAEFPKEGPSILRIQQVVRGDSAAYFCASSPDRGRYTEAFFGQGTRLTVV.

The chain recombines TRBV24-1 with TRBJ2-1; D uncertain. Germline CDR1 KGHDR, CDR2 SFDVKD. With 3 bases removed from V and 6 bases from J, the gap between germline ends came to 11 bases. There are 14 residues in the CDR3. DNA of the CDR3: TGTGCCACCAGTGATGTAGCCCTGCCCAATGAGCAGTTCTTC. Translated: CATSDVALPNEQFF.

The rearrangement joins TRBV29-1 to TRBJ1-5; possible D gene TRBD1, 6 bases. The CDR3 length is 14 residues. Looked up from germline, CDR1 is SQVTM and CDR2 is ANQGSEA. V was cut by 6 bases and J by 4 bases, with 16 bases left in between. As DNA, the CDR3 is TGCAGCGTGAGCCAAAGGGGGGGGAATCAGCCCCAGCATTTT. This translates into CSVSQRGGNQPQHF.